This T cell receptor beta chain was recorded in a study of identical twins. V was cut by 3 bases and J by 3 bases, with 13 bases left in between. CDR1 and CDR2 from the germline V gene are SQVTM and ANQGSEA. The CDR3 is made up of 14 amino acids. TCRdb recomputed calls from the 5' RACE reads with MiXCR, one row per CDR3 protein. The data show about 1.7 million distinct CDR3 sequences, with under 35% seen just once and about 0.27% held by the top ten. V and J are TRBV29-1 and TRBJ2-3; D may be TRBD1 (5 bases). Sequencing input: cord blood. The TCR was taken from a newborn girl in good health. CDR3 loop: CSVEGFRGTDTQYF. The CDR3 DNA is TGCAGCGTTGAGGGTTTTAGGGGTACAGATACGCAGTATTTT.